Described below is a single TCR beta chain sequence and its context. The entry originates in a study of T cell changes during pregnancy in multiple sclerosis. Produced via immunoSEQ multiplex PCR; TCRdb's table is partial and in-frame only. Of tens of thousands of clones in the sample, 89% were seen once. The CDR3 contains 15 residues. The germline V gene has CDR1 MNHEY and CDR2 SVGAGI. The ends lost 5 bases at V and 4 bases at J; junction bases unmatched: 9. The chain employs TRBV6-5 and TRBJ1-2; 8 bases match TRBD1. The sequence derives from a female donor with multiple sclerosis, enrolled in a pregnancy study. Sequences were derived from CD4+ T cells from peripheral blood mononuclear cells, sampled in the first trimester of pregnancy. This chain's CDR3 is CASSMTGAYPYGYTF. The CDR3 DNA reads TGTGCCAGCAGTATGACAGGGGCCTATCCCTATGGCTACACCTTC.